This T cell receptor beta chain was retrieved from a study of cytomegalovirus exposure and HLA in healthy donors. Study-wide points: HLA-A and HLA-B allele assignments for most subjects were reportedly predicted accurately using TCR beta sequences. In a later analysis, a missense DCLRE1C variant was linked to TCR beta V- and J-gene trimming. Equally common other TCR beta chains were less clonally expanded than HLA-associated ones, a later analysis found. TCR beta V segments were, for the most part, productive about 87% or about 30% of the time in an earlier analysis.

Comments on this clone: Its antigen is still unknown. An end of the junction differs from the germline gene, which may be a read error.

CDR1 and CDR2 from the germline V gene are MRHNA and SNTAGT. The CDR3 is 14 residues long. Primers for the PCR totalled 60 Vbeta and 13 Jbeta. Assay used: immunoSEQ multiplex PCR; TCRdb lists only in-frame clones, some missing. The sample has about 160,000 clones; about 86% are singletons. The clonotype was recovered from a woman younger than 35 in good health and CMV-seronegative. Sequencing input: PBMCs. V gene TRBV6-4 combines with J gene TRBJ1-1; no reliable D call. For the CDR3, the DNA is TGTGCCAGCACTGACTCGGAGAGAAGGACTGAAGCTTTCTTT. Residues: CASTDSERRTEAFF.